A selection of T cell receptor beta chains follows, all from one sample in a study of blood T cell repertoires in COVID-19. Method: immunoSEQ multiplex PCR; TCRdb's copy keeps in-frame clones and lacks some. The data contain about 200,000 clones, approximately 81% of them singletons. The sequencing sample was made of peripheral blood. These TCRs come from a woman of 80 years or more with acute or convalescent COVID-19. CDR3s include the opening cysteine and the closing phenylalanine or tryptophan. The D gene is left open where the match is weak. Expanded clones are given a class, and other clones once, few, many or no size at all.

v_gene: TRBV19
d_gene: -
j_gene: TRBJ2-7
abundance: -
CDR3aa: CASSLRDKSYEQYF
CDR3nt: TGTGCCAGTAGTCTCCGGGACAAATCCTACGAGCAGTACTTC

v_gene: TRBV5-1
d_gene: -
j_gene: TRBJ1-1
abundance: -
CDR3aa: CASSLGTGRAFF
CDR3nt: TGCGCCAGCAGCTTAGGAACAGGTCGCGCTTTCTTT

v_gene: TRBV5-1
d_gene: -
j_gene: TRBJ2-1
abundance: -
CDR3aa: CASSVPLDNEQFF
CDR3nt: TGCGCCAGCAGCGTCCCATTAGACAATGAGCAGTTCTTC

v_gene: TRBV11-3
d_gene: TRBD2
j_gene: TRBJ2-1
abundance: -
CDR3aa: CASSLGGSGNEQFF
CDR3nt: TGTGCCAGCAGCTTAGGCGGGAGTGGAAATGAGCAGTTCTTC

v_gene: TRBV6-2/TRBV6-3
d_gene: -
j_gene: TRBJ1-5
abundance: once
CDR3aa: CASSYSISRSGGNQPQHF
CDR3nt: TGTGCCAGCAGTTACTCGATTTCCAGATCAGGGGGCAATCAGCCCCAGCATTTT

v_gene: TRBV5-1
d_gene: -
j_gene: TRBJ2-2
abundance: -
CDR3aa: CASSLDSANTGELFF
CDR3nt: TGCGCCAGCAGCCTGGACAGTGCGAACACCGGGGAGCTGTTTTTT

v_gene: TRBV24-1
d_gene: -
j_gene: TRBJ2-5
abundance: -
CDR3aa: CATSDPAGPGETQYF
CDR3nt: TGTGCCACCAGTGATCCAGCGGGTCCGGGAGAGACCCAGTACTTC

v_gene: TRBV3-1/TRBV3-2
d_gene: TRBD1
j_gene: TRBJ2-3
abundance: -
CDR3aa: CASSQEDRGRTDTQYF
CDR3nt: TGTGCCAGCAGCCAAGAGGACAGGGGGCGCACAGATACGCAGTATTTT

v_gene: TRBV3-1/TRBV3-2
d_gene: -
j_gene: TRBJ2-3
abundance: -
CDR3aa: CASSQVPESDTQYF
CDR3nt: TGTGCCAGCAGCCAAGTTCCAGAATCAGATACGCAGTATTTT

v_gene: TRBV7-2
d_gene: -
j_gene: TRBJ1-5
abundance: few
CDR3aa: CASKGQANQPQHF
CDR3nt: TGTGCCAGCAAGGGGCAGGCCAATCAGCCCCAGCATTTT

v_gene: TRBV5-6
d_gene: TRBD1
j_gene: TRBJ2-3
abundance: -
CDR3aa: CASSLRTGAPDTQYF
CDR3nt: TGTGCCAGCAGCTTACGGACAGGGGCTCCAGATACGCAGTATTTT

v_gene: TRBV18
d_gene: TRBD1
j_gene: TRBJ2-1
abundance: -
CDR3aa: CASSQTGPTGGTNNEQFF
CDR3nt: TGTGCCAGCTCACAGACAGGTCCCACAGGGGGCACGAACAATGAGCAGTTCTTC

v_gene: TRBV7-2
d_gene: -
j_gene: TRBJ2-7
abundance: -
CDR3aa: CASSQPSSPTGDEQYF
CDR3nt: TGTGCCAGCAGTCAACCCTCCTCTCCGACCGGGGACGAGCAGTACTTC

v_gene: TRBV5-1
d_gene: -
j_gene: TRBJ1-6
abundance: once
CDR3aa: CASSSGEINSPLHF
CDR3nt: TGCGCCAGCAGCTCAGGGGAGATCAATTCACCCCTCCACTTT

v_gene: TRBV12-3/TRBV12-4
d_gene: -
j_gene: TRBJ2-2
abundance: -
CDR3aa: CASSRGNTGELFF
CDR3nt: TGTGCCAGCAGCCGGGGGAACACCGGGGAGCTGTTTTTT

v_gene: TRBV5-1
d_gene: -
j_gene: TRBJ2-5
abundance: -
CDR3aa: CASSVDSQETQYF
CDR3nt: TGCGCCAGCAGCGTGGACAGTCAAGAGACCCAGTACTTC

v_gene: TRBV7-2
d_gene: -
j_gene: TRBJ1-4
abundance: -
CDR3aa: CASSSIAGANEKLFF
CDR3nt: TGTGCCAGCAGTTCGATCGCAGGGGCTAATGAAAAACTGTTTTTT

v_gene: TRBV3-1/TRBV3-2
d_gene: -
j_gene: TRBJ2-7
abundance: -
CDR3aa: CASSSQAGATYEQYF
CDR3nt: TGTGCCAGCAGCTCTCAGGCGGGTGCCACCTACGAGCAGTACTTC

v_gene: TRBV4-1
d_gene: -
j_gene: TRBJ1-2
abundance: once
CDR3aa: CASSQTPLEGTNYGYTF
CDR3nt: TGCGCCAGCAGCCAGACGCCTTTGGAGGGGACTAACTATGGCTACACCTTC

v_gene: TRBV18
d_gene: -
j_gene: TRBJ1-5
abundance: -
CDR3aa: CASSPGEGQGPQHF
CDR3nt: TGTGCCAGCTCCCCGGGGGAGGGGCAAGGCCCCCAGCATTTT

v_gene: TRBV18
d_gene: -
j_gene: TRBJ1-2
abundance: -
CDR3aa: CASSPETTSSYTF
CDR3nt: TGTGCCAGCTCACCGGAGACGACGAGCAGCTACACCTTC

v_gene: TRBV3-1/TRBV3-2
d_gene: TRBD1
j_gene: TRBJ1-2
abundance: -
CDR3aa: CASSVRGRGYGYTF
CDR3nt: TGTGCCAGCAGTGTCAGGGGGCGCGGCTATGGCTACACCTTC

v_gene: TRBV7-2
d_gene: TRBD1
j_gene: TRBJ1-4
abundance: -
CDR3aa: CASSSRQGSEKLFF
CDR3nt: TGTGCCAGCAGCTCCCGACAGGGTAGTGAAAAACTGTTTTTT

v_gene: TRBV5-4
d_gene: -
j_gene: TRBJ1-4
abundance: -
CDR3aa: CASSLTGATNEKLFF
CDR3nt: TGTGCCAGCAGCTTAACGGGGGCAACTAATGAAAAACTGTTTTTT

v_gene: TRBV29-1
d_gene: TRBD1
j_gene: TRBJ1-4
abundance: -
CDR3aa: CSVLTGDEKLFF
CDR3nt: TGCAGCGTTTTGACAGGGGATGAAAAACTGTTTTTT

v_gene: TRBV18
d_gene: -
j_gene: TRBJ1-2
abundance: -
CDR3aa: CASSPGRSNYGYTF
CDR3nt: TGTGCCAGCTCACCGGGCAGGTCTAACTATGGCTACACCTTC

v_gene: TRBV3-1/TRBV3-2
d_gene: -
j_gene: TRBJ1-3
abundance: -
CDR3aa: CASSLSFPGNTIYF
CDR3nt: TGTGCCAGCAGCCTTAGTTTTCCTGGAAACACCATATATTTT

v_gene: TRBV7-3
d_gene: TRBD1
j_gene: TRBJ2-1
abundance: -
CDR3aa: CASSSQLQGAGEQFF
CDR3nt: TGTGCCAGCAGCTCGCAACTTCAGGGGGCAGGGGAGCAGTTCTTC

v_gene: TRBV19
d_gene: TRBD1
j_gene: TRBJ1-2
abundance: -
CDR3aa: CASSSNRGGYTF
CDR3nt: TGTGCCAGTAGTTCGAACAGGGGAGGCTACACCTTC